This note documents a single T cell receptor (beta chain) sequence. This sample stems from a study of blood T cell repertoires in COVID-19. The CDR3 extends over 14 amino acids. With 1 base removed from V and 4 bases from J, the gap between germline ends came to 7 bases. Germline-derived CDR1 and CDR2 are SGHDN and FVKESK. In the source study's methods: Amplification of reference gene primers provided the estimated nucleated cell counts. The method was immunoSEQ multiplex PCR; TCRdb's version includes in-frame clones alone and lacks a portion of them. From that table come the V and J calls and clone size; the DNA was used to work out D and trimming. The table includes roughly 100,000 clones, over 75% detected once.

The chain recombines TRBV14 with TRBJ2-2; D not resolved. The TCR originated in a human donor in a cohort sampled during active or convalescent COVID-19. The sample was peripheral blood. The CDR3 loop is CASSQGLFTGELFF. Here the CDR3 DNA reads TGTGCCAGCAGCCAAGGTTTATTCACCGGGGAGCTGTTTTTT.